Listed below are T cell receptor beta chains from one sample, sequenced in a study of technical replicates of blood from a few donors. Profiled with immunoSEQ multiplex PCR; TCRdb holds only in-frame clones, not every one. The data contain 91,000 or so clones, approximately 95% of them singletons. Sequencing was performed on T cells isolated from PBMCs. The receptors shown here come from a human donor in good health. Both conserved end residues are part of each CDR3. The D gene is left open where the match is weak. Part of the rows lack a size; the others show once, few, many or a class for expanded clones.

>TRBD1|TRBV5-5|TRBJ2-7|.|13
CASSSGTDYEQYF
TGTGCCAGCAGCTCCGGGACAGACTACGAGCAGTACTTC
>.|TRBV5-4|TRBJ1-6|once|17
CASSETAGRRYNSPLHF
TGTGCCAGCAGCGAAACAGCCGGGAGAAGATATAATTCACCCCTCCACTTT
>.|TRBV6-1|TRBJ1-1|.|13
CASFLTVNTEAFF
TGTGCCAGCTTCCTCACAGTAAACACTGAAGCTTTCTTT
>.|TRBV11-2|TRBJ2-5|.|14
CASSLGPVQETQYF
TGTGCCAGCAGCTTAGGTCCAGTACAAGAGACCCAGTACTTC
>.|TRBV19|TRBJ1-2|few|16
CASSYRPGAHLYGYTF
TGTGCCAGTAGTTACCGTCCAGGCGCCCACCTCTATGGCTACACCTTC
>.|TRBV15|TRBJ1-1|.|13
CATSRVGSAGAFF
TGTGCCACCAGCAGAGTGGGTAGTGCGGGAGCTTTCTTT
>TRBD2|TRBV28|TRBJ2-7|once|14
CASSSVAGSYEQYF
TGTGCCAGCAGTTCCGTAGCGGGAAGCTACGAGCAGTACTTC
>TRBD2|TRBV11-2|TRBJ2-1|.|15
CASTQLSGGKNEQFF
TGTGCCAGCACCCAGCTGAGCGGGGGAAAAAATGAGCAGTTCTTC
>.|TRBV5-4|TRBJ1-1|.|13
CASSPRVSTEAFF
TGTGCCAGCAGCCCCCGGGTTTCCACTGAAGCTTTCTTT
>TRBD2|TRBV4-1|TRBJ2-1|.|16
CASSQLAGGAYNEQFF
TGCGCCAGCAGCCAACTAGCGGGAGGGGCCTACAATGAGCAGTTCTTC
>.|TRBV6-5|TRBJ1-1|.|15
CASSQQVPGDTEAFF
TGTGCCAGCAGTCAACAGGTGCCCGGAGACACTGAAGCTTTCTTT
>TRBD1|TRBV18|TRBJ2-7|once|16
CASSRGTGLYSYEQYF
TGTGCCAGCTCACGTGGGACAGGGCTATACTCCTACGAGCAGTACTTC
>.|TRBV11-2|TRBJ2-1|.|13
CASSSPRTAEQFF
TGTGCCAGCAGCTCGCCTCGGACAGCCGAGCAGTTCTTC
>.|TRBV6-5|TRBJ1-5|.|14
CASSYEPGYQPQHF
TGTGCCAGCAGTTACGAGCCAGGGTATCAGCCCCAGCATTTT
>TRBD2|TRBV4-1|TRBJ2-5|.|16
CASSQGTSVGMETQYF
TGCGCCAGCAGCCAAGGGACTAGCGTGGGGATGGAGACCCAGTACTTC
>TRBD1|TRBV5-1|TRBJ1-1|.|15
CASTKTGDKHSEAFF
TGCGCCAGCACCAAGACAGGGGACAAACACTCCGAAGCTTTCTTT
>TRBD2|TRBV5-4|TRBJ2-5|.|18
CASSLAGLAGVPFKTQYF
TGTGCCAGCAGCTTGGCCGGACTAGCGGGGGTCCCTTTTAAGACCCAGTACTTC
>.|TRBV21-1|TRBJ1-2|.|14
CASSKLDTSYGYTF
TGTGCCAGCAGCAAATTGGACACCTCCTATGGCTACACCTTC
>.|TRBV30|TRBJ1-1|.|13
CAWSIGINTEAFF
TGTGCCTGGAGTATCGGGATTAACACTGAAGCTTTCTTT
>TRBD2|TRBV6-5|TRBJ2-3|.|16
CASSYSIRGGTDTQYF
TGTGCCAGCAGTTACTCGATCCGGGGGGGAACAGATACGCAGTATTTT
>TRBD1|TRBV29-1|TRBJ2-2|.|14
CSGTGRAGTGELFF
TGCAGCGGGACAGGGCGAGCGGGCACCGGGGAGCTGTTTTTT
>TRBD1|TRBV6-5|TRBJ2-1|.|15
CASSYSPSNRGEQFF
TGTGCCAGCAGTTACTCGCCAAGTAACAGGGGTGAGCAGTTCTTC
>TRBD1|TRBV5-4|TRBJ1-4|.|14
CASSRTGVDEKLFF
TGTGCCAGCAGCCGGACAGGGGTAGACGAAAAACTGTTTTTT
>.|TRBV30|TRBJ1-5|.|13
CAWSGGGNQPQHF
TGTGCCTGGAGTGGTGGGGGGAATCAGCCCCAGCATTTT